This T cell receptor beta chain was recorded in a study of T cell changes during pregnancy in multiple sclerosis. Produced via immunoSEQ multiplex PCR; TCRdb's table is partial and in-frame only. The data hold about 36,000 clones, with about 91% observed a single time. Germline assignment: CDR1 SNHLY and CDR2 FYNNEI. This CDR3 is built from 15 residues. V trimming: 3 bases; J trimming: 7 bases; junction bases outside the gene matches: 6. The J gene is TRBJ2-1, the V gene TRBV2, with 10 bases matching TRBD1. This TCR was recovered from a female donor with multiple sclerosis, enrolled in a pregnancy study. Sequenced here: CD4+ T cells from peripheral blood mononuclear cells, sampled after pregnancy. CDR3 in DNA: TGTGCCAGCAGTGATGTAGGACAGGGGGTTAATGAGCAGTTCTTC. It is translated as CASSDVGQGVNEQFF.